This entry lists 30 T cell receptor beta chains sequenced from one sample in a study of blood T cell repertoires in COVID-19. Data came from immunoSEQ multiplex PCR; TCRdb stores just in-frame clones and leaves some out. The repertoire holds approximately 190,000 clones, with roughly 87% as singletons. Sample: peripheral blood. These receptors were obtained from a man aged 60 to 75 with active or convalescent COVID-19.

This sequence joins TRBV4-1 and TRBJ2-2; 10 bases are a match to TRBD2. Germline V gene lookup returns CDR1 MGHRA and CDR2 YSYEKL. The CDR3 spans 16 residues. V trimming: 4 bases; J trimming: 2 bases; junction bases outside the gene matches: 4. In nucleotides, the CDR3 is TGCGCCAGCAGCCCGTTAGCGGGGGGTAACACCGGGGAGCTGTTTTTT. This gives the protein CASSPLAGGNTGELFF.

The table lists this clone with a few counts. The CDR3 region is CASSLVRGRHEQYF. DNA of the CDR3: TGTGCCAGCAGCTTAGTGAGGGGGCGCCACGAGCAGTACTTC. The chain has TRBV11-2 and TRBJ2-7; 7 nucleotides line up with TRBD1. Germline CDR1 reads SGHAT; CDR2 reads FQNNGV. The CDR3 runs 14 residues. J lost 5 bases, V lost 1 base, and 5 bases had no gene match. The whole variable domain, remainder taken from reference TRBV11-2 and TRBJ2-7, is EAGVAQSPRYKIIEKRQSVAFWCNPISGHATLYWYQQILGQGPKLLIQFQNNGVVDDSQLPKDRFSAERLKGVDSTLKIQPAKLEDSAVYLCASSLVRGRHEQYFGPGTRLTVT.

V is TRBV12-3 or TRBV12-4 and J is TRBJ2-1; D perhaps matches TRBD1 (5 bases). Trimming pared 5 bases from V and 11 bases from J, leaving 10 bases between. The CDR3 has 11 residues. Written as DNA, the CDR3 is TGTGCCAGCAGTCAAGGGGCAAAGCAGTTCTTC. Amino acid sequence: CASSQGAKQFF.

In this sample, this clone turned up once. The chain joins TRBV11-1 to TRBJ1-1; D gene unclear. Trimming took off 5 bases at V and 2 bases at J, with 15 bases between the two ends. The CDR3 loop spans 15 amino acids. Germline CDR1 and CDR2: SGHAT and FQDESV (reference sequence). In nucleotides, the CDR3 is TGTGCCAGCAGCAAGCTGTTGGGCGCAAACACTGAAGCTTTCTTT. Protein: CASSKLLGANTEAFF.

The chain employs TRBV10-1 and TRBJ2-3, with 11 bases aligning to TRBD1. Germline loops: CDR1 WNHNN, CDR2 SYGVQD (reference sequence). CDR3 length: 16 residues. Unmatched junction bases numbered 6, after V lost 3 bases and J lost 4 bases. CDR3 nucleotides: TGCGCCAGCAGTGATTTTGGACAGGGGGCCGCAGATACGCAGTATTTT. Protein: CASSDFGQGAADTQYF.

The chain employs TRBV19 and TRBJ1-4; D unclear. The CDR3 contains 13 residues. Trimming removed 2 bases from V and 7 bases from J, with 8 bases in between. CDR1 is LNHDA, CDR2 SQIVND, per germline (reference sequence). CDR3 in DNA: TGTGCCAGTAGTATATCTGTAGCTGAAAAACTGTTTTTT. Its translation: CASSISVAEKLFF. The entire variable domain, with the rest obtained from reference TRBV19 and TRBJ1-4, is as follows: DGGITQSPKYLFRKEGQNVTLSCEQNLNHDAMYWYRQDPGQGLRLIYYSQIVNDFQKGDIAEGYSVSREKKESFPLTVTSAQKNPTAFYLCASSISVAEKLFFGSGTQLSVL.

V usage is TRBV19 and J usage is TRBJ1-5; D gene unclear. The ends were cut back, 3 bases at V and 7 bases at J, with 13 bases in the middle. Germline V gives CDR1 LNHDA, CDR2 SQIVND (reference sequence). The CDR3 runs 14 residues. The CDR3 DNA is TGTGCCAGTAGTATGACTCCAAACGGGCAGCCCCAGCATTTT. Translating it yields CASSMTPNGQPQHF.

The V gene is TRBV4-2, the J gene TRBJ2-5; D is perhaps TRBD2 (6 bases). The germline V gene encodes CDR1 LGHNA and CDR2 YNFKEQ. The germline V and J ends were trimmed by 1 base and 1 base, with 10 bases remaining between them. The CDR3 has 15 amino acids. The CDR3 DNA sequence: TGTGCCAGCAGCCAAGGCGCGGGGCGCCAAGAGACCCAGTACTTC. Translation gives CASSQGAGRQETQYF.

The chain joins TRBV3-1 (or the pseudogene TRBV3-2) to TRBJ2-7; unclear D gene. The CDR3 sequence is 14 residues long. Germline assignment: CDR1 LGHDT and CDR2 YNNKEL (reference sequence). V lost 2 bases and J lost 7, with 15 bases in between. Here the CDR3 reads CASSQPGDSSEQYF. The CDR3 DNA reads TGTGCCAGCAGCCAACCAGGCGATTCCTCGGAGCAGTACTTC.

This clone was seen a handful of times. The rearrangement links TRBV2 to TRBJ1-2; 8 positions match TRBD1. Germline values: CDR1 SNHLY, CDR2 FYNNEI. V lost 7 bases to trimming and J lost 4 bases; unmatched junction nucleotides: 5. CDR3 length: 13 amino acids. The CDR3 protein is CASIPGGPYGYTF. The CDR3 region has the DNA TGTGCCAGCATCCCAGGGGGCCCCTATGGCTACACCTTC.

The chain joins TRBV7-2 to TRBJ2-4, with 7 positions matching TRBD2. The CDR3 length is 16 residues. Germline loops: CDR1 SGHTA, CDR2 FQGNSA. The junction had 3 bases not matched to a gene; V was cut back by 1 base and J by 0 bases. This chain's CDR3 is CASSLDGGLAKNIQYF. The CDR3 DNA reads as TGTGCCAGCAGCTTAGACGGGGGGTTAGCCAAAAACATTCAGTACTTC.

The CDR3 reads CASSTQGQMDSPLHF. The CDR3 bases are TGTGCCAGTAGTACTCAGGGACAGATGGATTCACCCCTCCACTTT. The chain combines TRBV19 with TRBJ1-6; 7 nucleotides agree with TRBD1. Germline assignment: CDR1 LNHDA and CDR2 SQIVND (reference sequence). The CDR3 consists of 15 residues. V dropped 4 bases and J dropped 8; count of bases not matched to a gene: 8. Variable domain in full (rest from reference TRBV19 and TRBJ1-6): DGGITQSPKYLFRKEGQNVTLSCEQNLNHDAMYWYRQDPGQGLRLIYYSQIVNDFQKGDIAEGYSVSREKKESFPLTVTSAQKNPTAFYLCASSTQGQMDSPLHFGNGTRLTVT.

The V call is TRBV5-6, the J call TRBJ2-5; 7 nucleotides agree with TRBD1. This CDR3 spans 15 amino acids. Germline V CDR1 and CDR2: SGHDT, YYEEEE. V lost 4 bases and J lost 5; bases outside the gene matches: 11. CDR3 residues: CASSPSGTAGETQYF. In DNA, the CDR3 is TGTGCCAGCAGCCCGTCCGGGACAGCAGGGGAGACCCAGTACTTC.

This clone was seen only once. This chain links TRBV19 with TRBJ2-5, with D possibly matching TRBD2 (5 bases). Per the germline V gene, CDR1 is LNHDA and CDR2 is SQIVND (reference sequence). The CDR3 covers 13 residues. V lost 5 bases and J 5 bases, leaving 12 bases between the germline ends. The CDR3 region is CASSPGTSETQYF. CDR3 sequence (DNA): TGTGCCAGTAGTCCCGGAACTAGTGAGACCCAGTACTTC.

This clone was detected once. V usage is TRBV3-1 (or the pseudogene TRBV3-2) and J usage is TRBJ2-5; possibly TRBD2 for D (5 bases). The germline V and J ends were trimmed by 4 bases and 2 bases, with 11 bases remaining between them. CDR1 is LGHDT, CDR2 YNNKEL, per germline (reference sequence). This CDR3 region has 14 residues. The chain's CDR3 is CASSLRRGQETQYF. As DNA, the CDR3 is TGTGCCAGCAGCCTACGGAGAGGGCAAGAGACCCAGTACTTC.

The V and J genes are TRBV4-2 and TRBJ2-5, with a possible D match to TRBD2 (5 bases). Germline V gene lookup returns CDR1 LGHNA and CDR2 YNFKEQ. The CDR3 contains 16 residues. Trimming left V 0 bases short and J 2 bases short, with 13 bases between. The CDR3 bases are TGTGCCAGCAGCCAAGATTCTGGGCAGCGGCAAGAGACCCAGTACTTC. Its protein is CASSQDSGQRQETQYF.

The chain recombines TRBV5-1 with TRBJ1-1; 9 bases map to TRBD1. The CDR3 extends over 16 amino acids. Germline V gene sequence: CDR1 SGHRS, CDR2 YFSETQ. With V trimmed by 5 bases and J by 5 bases, 13 bases remained unmatched. Written as DNA, the CDR3 is TGCGCCAGCAGTCTCGAGCCACAGGGGGCCGGAACTGAAGCTTTCTTT. It is translated as CASSLEPQGAGTEAFF.

This clone turned up a few times. The gene calls are TRBV24-1 and TRBJ1-2, with 12 bases matching TRBD1. The CDR3 is made up of 17 amino acids. V was pared by 3 bases and J by 1 base, with 5 bases of the junction left unmatched. CDR1 KGHDR and CDR2 SFDVKD come from the germline V gene. CDR3 sequence: CATSDPGTGGLNYGYTF. The CDR3 DNA follows: TGTGCCACCAGTGATCCTGGGACAGGGGGCCTTAACTATGGCTACACCTTC.

This chain connects TRBV5-1 to TRBJ2-7, with D perhaps TRBD1 (6 bases). Germline loops: CDR1 SGHRS, CDR2 YFSETQ. V was clipped by 5 bases and J by 6 bases, with 24 bases between them. This CDR3 is built from 16 residues. The CDR3 region has the DNA TGCGCCAGCAGACCGATTAGGGGACACCTTTTATCCGAGCAGTACTTC. Translating it yields CASRPIRGHLLSEQYF.

The CDR3 protein is CATSRARGPSNEKLFF. The CDR3 coding sequence is TGTGCCACCAGCAGAGCAAGGGGGCCGAGTAATGAAAAACTGTTTTTT. The J gene is TRBJ1-4, the V gene TRBV15; TRBD1 aligns across 7 bases. From germline, CDR1 is LNHNV and CDR2 YYDKDF (reference sequence). The CDR3 contains 16 residues. The V and J ends lost 1 base and 4 bases, in that order; junction bases with no gene match: 6.

The chain joins TRBV6-5 to TRBJ1-2, with a weak D call TRBD1 (5 bases). Germline V gene sequence: CDR1 MNHEY, CDR2 SVGAGI. Trimming removed 4 bases at V and 8 bases at J, with 20 bases between. CDR3 size: 15 residues. CDR3 sequence: CASSFGGGPMKGYTF. The CDR3 DNA reads as TGTGCCAGCAGTTTCGGGGGAGGCCCGATGAAAGGCTACACCTTC.

This clone came up once. The chain uses TRBV2 and TRBJ2-5, with D perhaps matching TRBD1 (5 bases). This CDR3 contains 14 residues. Trimming pared 6 bases from V and 2 bases from J, leaving 13 bases between. Germline V CDR1 and CDR2: SNHLY, FYNNEI. The CDR3 bases are TGTGCCAGCAGAATGACAGTGACGCAAGAGACCCAGTACTTC. Translation: CASRMTVTQETQYF. Based on the CDR3 plus reference TRBV2 and TRBJ2-5, the full variable domain is EPEVTQTPSHQVTQMGQEVILRCVPISNHLYFYWYRQILGQKVEFLVSFYNNEISEKSEIFDDQFSVERPDGSNFTLKIRSTKLEDSAMYFCASRMTVTQETQYFGPGTRLLVL.

This clone was detected once. This chain connects TRBV6-2 or TRBV6-3 to TRBJ1-2; 8 bases fit TRBD1. V trimming: 6 bases; J trimming: 3 bases; junction bases outside the gene matches: 3. This CDR3 contains 13 residues. Germline CDR1 is MNHEY and CDR2 is SVGEGT. The CDR3 spells CASSLTGDYGYTF. CDR3 nucleotides: TGTGCCAGCAGCCTGACAGGGGACTATGGCTACACCTTC.

CDR3 bases: TGTGCCAGTAGTATTAGGACAGAGAATGAAAAACTGTTTTTT. Translated: CASSIRTENEKLFF. The J gene is TRBJ1-4, the V gene TRBV19; the D gene is possibly TRBD1 (6 bases). This CDR3 is built from 14 residues. CDR1 and CDR2 (germline): LNHDA, SQIVND (reference sequence). The V and J ends lost 3 bases and 5 bases respectively, with 10 bases between them.

The rearrangement uses TRBV7-6 and TRBJ1-1; D unclear. The CDR3 contains 13 residues. The ends were cut back, 2 bases at V and 5 bases at J, with 9 bases in the middle. Per germline, CDR1 SGHVS and CDR2 FNYEAQ. CDR3 residues: CASSLSGATEAFF. As DNA, the CDR3 is TGTGCCAGCAGCTTAAGCGGCGCAACTGAAGCTTTCTTT. The complete variable domain, with remaining parts taken from reference TRBV7-6 and TRBJ1-1, reads GAGVSQSPRYKVTKRGQDVALRCDPISGHVSLYWYRQALGQGPEFLTYFNYEAQQDKSGLPNDRFSAERPEGSISTLTIQRTEQRDSAMYRCASSLSGATEAFFGQGTRLTVV.

The rearrangement joins TRBV5-5 to TRBJ2-7; possible D gene TRBD2, 6 bases. V dropped 0 bases and J dropped 5 bases, with 18 bases sitting between them. The length of the CDR3 is 16 residues. CDR1 and CDR2 from the germline V gene are SGHKS and YYEKEE (reference sequence). This CDR3 reads CASSLAVGLHRDEQYF. The CDR3 DNA reads TGTGCCAGCAGCTTGGCGGTGGGACTGCACCGCGACGAGCAGTACTTC. The variable domain in full, completed from reference TRBV5-5 and TRBJ2-7, reads DAGVTQSPTHLIKTRGQQVTLRCSPISGHKSVSWYQQVLGQGPQFIFQYYEKEERGRGNFPDRFSARQFPNYSSELNVNALLLGDSALYLCASSLAVGLHRDEQYFGPGTRLTVT.

The chain couples TRBV19 to TRBJ2-2; 9 positions agree with TRBD1. This CDR3 has 15 amino acids. In germline, CDR1 is LNHDA, CDR2 SQIVND (reference sequence). V lost 1 base and J lost 6; bases outside the gene matches: 3. CDR3 in amino acids: CASSIGDRVSGELFF. The CDR3 bases are TGTGCCAGTAGTATAGGGGACAGGGTTTCCGGGGAGCTGTTTTTT. The full variable domain, in which reference TRBV19 and TRBJ2-2 provide the parts outside the CDR3, is DGGITQSPKYLFRKEGQNVTLSCEQNLNHDAMYWYRQDPGQGLRLIYYSQIVNDFQKGDIAEGYSVSREKKESFPLTVTSAQKNPTAFYLCASSIGDRVSGELFFGEGSRLTVL.

V is TRBV5-4 and J is TRBJ1-2, with 7 bases that match TRBD1. In germline, CDR1 is SGHNT, CDR2 YYREEE (reference sequence). CDR3 size: 15 residues. The V and J ends lost 0 bases and 2 bases, in that order; junction bases with no gene match: 4. CDR3 DNA sequence: TGTGCCAGCAGCTTGGGGGGGACAGAGAACTATGGCTACACCTTC. Translation: CASSLGGTENYGYTF.

V and J are TRBV3-1 (or the pseudogene TRBV3-2) and TRBJ1-3; D call uncertain. The germline V and J ends were trimmed by 4 bases and 0 bases, with 10 bases remaining between them. CDR3 length: 15 residues. Germline V gene lookup returns CDR1 LGHDT and CDR2 YNNKEL (reference sequence). CDR3 coding DNA: TGTGCCAGCAGCCCGACCGCGGGCTCTGGAAACACCATATATTTT. The encoded protein is CASSPTAGSGNTIYF.

The V gene is TRBV30, the J gene TRBJ1-6; D is ambiguous. Germline values: CDR1 GTSNPN, CDR2 SVGIG (reference sequence). The CDR3 is made up of 13 amino acids. With 0 bases removed from V and 6 bases from J, the gap between germline ends came to 6 bases. The CDR3: CAWSVHPNSPLHF. In DNA, the CDR3 is TGTGCCTGGAGTGTACACCCTAATTCACCCCTCCACTTT.